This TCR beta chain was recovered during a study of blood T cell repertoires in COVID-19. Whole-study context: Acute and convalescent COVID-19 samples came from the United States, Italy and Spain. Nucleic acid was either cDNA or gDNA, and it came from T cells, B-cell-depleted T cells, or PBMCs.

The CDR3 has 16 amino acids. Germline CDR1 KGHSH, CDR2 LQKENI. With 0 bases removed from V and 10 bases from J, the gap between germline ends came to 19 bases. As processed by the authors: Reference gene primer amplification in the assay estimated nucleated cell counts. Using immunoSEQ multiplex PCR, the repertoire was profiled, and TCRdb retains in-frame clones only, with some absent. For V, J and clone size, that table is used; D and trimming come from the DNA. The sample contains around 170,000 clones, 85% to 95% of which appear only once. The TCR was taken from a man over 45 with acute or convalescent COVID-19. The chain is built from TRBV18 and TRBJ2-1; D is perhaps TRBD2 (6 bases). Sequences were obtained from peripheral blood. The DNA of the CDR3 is TGTGCCAGCTCACCACCACTAGCACCGGGGGTTCGGGAGCAGTTCTTC. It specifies CASSPPLAPGVREQFF. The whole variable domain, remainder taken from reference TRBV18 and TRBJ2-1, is NAGVMQNPRHLVRRRGQEARLRCSPMKGHSHVYWYRQLPEEGLKFMVYLQKENIIDESGMPKERFSAEFPKEGPSILRIQQVVRGDSAAYFCASSPPLAPGVREQFFGPGTRLTVL.